This TCR beta chain was captured in a study of cytomegalovirus exposure and HLA in healthy donors. Study as a whole: Earlier findings included about 120 million unique TCR beta sequences obtained from 170 million or so T cells. Findings and limits, study-wide: Being productive about 90% or about 30% of the time was typical of most TCR beta V segments in an earlier analysis. Researchers reported in a later analysis that a missense DCLRE1C variant was tied to TCR beta V- and J-gene trimming. Sequencing had likely introduced a cluster of highly shared sequence variants as an artifact.

Details on this clone: Its antigen is undetermined.

The PCR used 60 Vbeta and 13 Jbeta primers. Some clones are missing from TCRdb's copy, which holds only in-frame ones; the method was immunoSEQ multiplex PCR. The sample carries about 180,000 clones, over 80% recorded once. The CDR3 is 17 residues long. Looked up from germline, CDR1 is LGHNA and CDR2 is YSLEER. V was cut by 0 bases and J by 5 bases, with 19 bases left in between. The sequencing sample was made of PBMCs. The clonotype originates from a middle-aged man in good health and CMV-seronegative. The rearrangement links TRBV4-3 to TRBJ2-5; perhaps TRBD2 as D (6 bases). CDR3 DNA sequence: TGCGCCAGCAGCCAAGATAGGGAGACTAGTCGCGGGGAGACCCAGTACTTC. It codes for CASSQDRETSRGETQYF.